These 32 T cell receptor beta chains came from one sample sequenced in a study of graft-versus-host responses after intestinal transplantation (dated by TCRdb to 2020 to 2023). Their antigens are not known. The label giving this sample's time point can be read as: cells obtained before transplantation from donor or recipient. Libraries were made using the immunoSEQ multiplex PCR assay. The table was pulled from immuneACCESS by TCRdb, which kept in-frame rearrangements only. Such tables lose some clones; where checked, under half of the loss comes from unresolved V genes, and the rest has no known cause. The sample contains fewer than 50,000 clones, approximately 84% of them found a single time. Around 0.5% of the sample lies in the top ten. Specimen: unstimulated CD4+ T cells sorted from spleen or lymph node cells, collected before transplant. All receptors come from a human donor who was the organ donor for an intestinal transplant.

The rearrangement joins TRBV11-2 to TRBJ1-5; TRBD1 might be the D (5 bases). This CDR3 is 13 amino acids long. Germline V gene data show CDR1 as SGHAT and CDR2 as FQNNGV. Between the trimmed V and J ends, which lost 3 bases and 6 bases, there was a span of 9 bases. DNA for the CDR3: TGTGCCAGCAGCTTGAAGGGGTTTCAGCCCCAGCATTTT. This encodes CASSLKGFQPQHF.

The count of this clone is one. The V call is TRBV19, the J call TRBJ1-5; possible D gene TRBD1, 6 bases. The V gene's germline CDR1 is LNHDA and CDR2 SQIVND (reference sequence). V gave up 2 bases and J gave up 2 bases, with 13 bases separating them. The CDR3 is made up of 16 amino acids. CDR3 DNA sequence: TGTGCCAGTAGTATATTTGGGGGCGCAGGCAATCAGCCCCAGCATTTT. Translating gives CASSIFGGAGNQPQHF.

This clone was seen only a few times. This specimen includes other DNA sequences encoding the same CDR3. The CDR3, as DNA: TGCGCCAGCAGCCAAGATCGGGGGGGCTATGGCTACACCTTC. As protein: CASSQDRGGYGYTF. V gene TRBV4-1 combines with J gene TRBJ1-2; D might be TRBD1 (5 bases). Germline V gene lookup returns CDR1 MGHRA and CDR2 YSYEKL. Trimming pared 0 bases from V and 4 bases from J, leaving 9 bases between. The CDR3 covers 14 residues.

This chain joins TRBV7-9 and TRBJ1-2; the match to TRBD1 covers 8 bases. Germline CDR1 reads SEHNR; CDR2 reads FQNEAQ (reference sequence). This CDR3 has 16 amino acids. V lost 2 bases and J lost 4; bases outside the gene matches: 9. The CDR3 DNA reads TGTGCCAGCAGCTTAACCGGCGGCACAGGGGGCTATGGCTACACCTTC. Its protein product is CASSLTGGTGGYGYTF. The full variable domain, completed using reference TRBV7-9 and TRBJ1-2, is DTGVSQNPRHKITKRGQNVTFRCDPISEHNRLYWYRQTLGQGPEFLTYFQNEAQLEKSRLLSDRFSAERPKGSFSTLEIQRTEQGDSAMYLCASSLTGGTGGYGYTFGSGTRLTVV.

The chain recombines TRBV20-1 with TRBJ2-5, with D possibly TRBD2 on 5 matching bases. Per germline, CDR1 DFQATT and CDR2 SNEGSKA (reference sequence). Trimming removed 3 bases from V and 9 bases from J, with 8 bases in between. The CDR3 consists of 10 residues. The CDR3 DNA sequence: TGCAGTGCTAGGGACGGGGCCCAGTACTTC. It is translated as CSARDGAQYF.

The V call is TRBV4-1, the J call TRBJ2-5; 9 bases agree with TRBD2. The CDR3 extends over 16 amino acids. After removal of 0 bases from V and 3 bases from J, the junction contained 5 bases not matched to a gene. Germline CDR1 MGHRA, CDR2 YSYEKL. Here the CDR3 DNA reads TGCGCCAGCAGCCAAGATCCGGCTAGCGGGGAAGAGACCCAGTACTTC. Protein sequence: CASSQDPASGEETQYF.

This clone was counted once. This chain connects TRBV19 to TRBJ2-1; D is ambiguous. The CDR3 runs 12 residues. Trimming took off 5 bases at V and 8 bases at J, with 10 bases between the two ends. Germline V gene sequence: CDR1 LNHDA, CDR2 SQIVND (reference sequence). The CDR3 DNA reads TGTGCCAGTAGTGTGGGTTTTTATGAGCAGTTCTTC. Its translation is CASSVGFYEQFF.

V gene TRBV11-2 combines with J gene TRBJ1-1; 8 nucleotides line up with TRBD1. Unmatched junction bases numbered 9, after V lost 4 bases and J lost 5 bases. The germline V gene has CDR1 SGHAT and CDR2 FQNNGV. This CDR3 is 15 amino acids long. The CDR3 loop reads CASSSRGRGQTEAFF. Written as DNA, the CDR3 is TGTGCCAGCAGCTCAAGGGGCAGGGGGCAGACTGAAGCTTTCTTT.

V usage is TRBV19 and J usage is TRBJ2-3, with 12 bases matching TRBD2. CDR3 length: 15 residues. CDR1 and CDR2 (germline): LNHDA, SQIVND (reference sequence). V shed 5 bases, J shed 3 bases, and the junction held 3 bases outside the gene matches. DNA of the CDR3: TGTGCCAGTAGTTCCGGGACTAGCGGGACAGATACGCAGTATTTT. This gives the protein CASSSGTSGTDTQYF.

V usage is TRBV6-5 and J usage is TRBJ2-7; 8 bases line up with TRBD1. V dropped 6 bases and J dropped 2; count of bases not matched to a gene: 0. The CDR3 covers 12 residues. The germline V gene has CDR1 MNHEY and CDR2 SVGAGI. The CDR3 bases are TGTGCCAGCAGACAGGGGGCCTACGAGCAGTACTTC. Protein sequence: CASRQGAYEQYF.

The CDR3 reads CASTPKRADQETQYF. In nucleotides, the CDR3 is TGTGCCAGTACCCCCAAAAGGGCGGACCAAGAGACCCAGTACTTC. The rearrangement uses TRBV19 and TRBJ2-5; D remains unclear. V was clipped by 7 bases and J by 0 bases, with 15 bases between them. Germline V gene sequence: CDR1 LNHDA, CDR2 SQIVND (reference sequence). This CDR3 contains 15 residues.

The chain couples TRBV11-2 to TRBJ2-5; D is ambiguous. V was trimmed by 3 bases and J by 5 bases, leaving 10 bases between them. CDR3 length equals 13 residues. Germline lookup yields CDR1 SGHAT and CDR2 FQNNGV. The CDR3, as DNA: TGTGCCAGCAGCTTGGGATTTAGGGAGACCCAGTACTTC. This encodes CASSLGFRETQYF.

This clone has only one observation. A read error may account for a junction end that differs from germline. V and J are TRBV10-2 and TRBJ2-1; D gene ambiguous. From germline, CDR1 is WSHSY and CDR2 SAAADI. The CDR3 covers 15 residues. CDR3: CASSQAPLSYTEQFF. CDR3 DNA sequence: TGCGCCAGCAGTCAGGCACCCCTCTCCTACACTGAGCAGTTCTTC.

This clone turned up a few times. The CDR3 protein is CASNGGNYGYTF. The CDR3 DNA follows: TGTGCCAGCAACGGAGGGAACTATGGCTACACCTTC. This rearrangement joins TRBV9 to TRBJ1-2; D remains unclear. Deletions cut 6 bases from V and 2 bases from J, with 8 bases between. The germline CDR1 and CDR2 sequences are SGDLS and YYNGEE. The CDR3 runs to 12 residues.

The rearrangement joins TRBV4-1 to TRBJ1-1; D is unclear. Trimming took 4 bases from V and 3 from J, leaving 12 bases between them. Germline V gene sequence: CDR1 MGHRA, CDR2 YSYEKL. The CDR3 covers 14 residues. The CDR3 nucleotides are TGCGCCAGCAGCCCTGTAGGGAGGGACACTGAAGCTTTCTTT. Its translation is CASSPVGRDTEAFF.

This chain uses TRBV10-3 with TRBJ2-3, with 11 bases identical to TRBD2. The CDR3 runs 16 residues. V gave up 4 bases and J gave up 4 bases; unmatched junction bases: 7. CDR1 is ENHRY, CDR2 SYGVKD, per germline. This CDR3 reads CAISGASGRRADTQYF. DNA of the CDR3: TGTGCCATCAGTGGGGCTAGCGGGAGGAGAGCAGATACGCAGTATTTT.

CDR3 DNA sequence: TGTGCCATCAGTGAGCGAGCGCCCCCTCAAGAGACCCAGTACTTC. This codes for CAISERAPPQETQYF. The chain couples TRBV10-3 to TRBJ2-5; D gene unclear. CDR3 length equals 15 residues. Germline values: CDR1 ENHRY, CDR2 SYGVKD. With 2 bases removed from V and 2 bases from J, the gap between germline ends came to 12 bases.

The V gene is TRBV4-3, the J gene TRBJ1-2; 11 nucleotides match TRBD1. The germline gives CDR1 LGHNA, CDR2 YSLEER. The CDR3 totals 17 residues. J gave up 6 bases and V 0 bases, and 9 bases lay outside the gene matches. CDR3 bases: TGCGCCAGCAGCCAAGATCCTAAGGACAGGGGGCTTAATGGCTACACCTTC. Translation gives CASSQDPKDRGLNGYTF.

This chain links TRBV5-1 with TRBJ2-3; 9 bases agree with TRBD2. This CDR3 region has 18 residues. Germline V CDR1 and CDR2: SGHRS, YFSETQ. J gave up 0 bases and V 3 bases, and 11 bases lay outside the gene matches. CDR3 DNA sequence: TGCGCCAGCAGCTGGAGGGTAGGCGGGAGGGCTAGCACAGATACGCAGTATTTT. Residues: CASSWRVGGRASTDTQYF.

A few counts support this clone. The J gene is TRBJ2-7, the V gene TRBV18, with 16 bases fitting TRBD2. The junction had 0 bases not matched to a gene; V was cut back by 0 bases and J by 4 bases. Germline V gives CDR1 KGHSH, CDR2 LQKENI. The CDR3 spans 16 residues. CDR3 DNA sequence: TGTGCCAGCTCACCACCGGGACTAGCGGGAGGGTACGAGCAGTACTTC. The encoded protein is CASSPPGLAGGYEQYF.

This clone was counted a single time. V and J are TRBV6-5 and TRBJ2-4; the D is unclear. Germline V CDR1 and CDR2: MNHEY, SVGAGI. Trimming left V 4 bases short and J 6 bases short, with 4 bases between. CDR3 size: 11 residues. The CDR3 sequence: CASSSTNIQYF. In DNA form, the CDR3 reads TGTGCCAGCAGTTCCACAAACATTCAGTACTTC.

The J gene is TRBJ2-4, the V gene TRBV5-1; 7 nucleotides agree with TRBD1. Germline CDR1 and CDR2: SGHRS and YFSETQ. Losses at the gene ends were 0 bases for V and 8 bases for J; bases not matched to a gene: 2. This CDR3 has 13 amino acids. CDR3: CASSLEGADIQYF. Written as DNA, the CDR3 is TGCGCCAGCAGCTTGGAGGGGGCTGACATTCAGTACTTC. The whole variable domain, filled in from reference TRBV5-1 and TRBJ2-4, reads KAGVTQTPRYLIKTRGQQVTLSCSPISGHRSVSWYQQTPGQGLQFLFEYFSETQRNKGNFPGRFSGRQFSNSRSEMNVSTLELGDSALYLCASSLEGADIQYFGAGTRLSVL.

This clone has only one observation. The chain couples TRBV10-2 to TRBJ2-2; 12 bases fit TRBD1. In germline, CDR1 is WSHSY, CDR2 SAAADI. V was clipped by 2 bases and J by 5 bases; unmatched bases: 15. The CDR3 spans 20 residues. CDR3 amino acids: CASSEIDGTGGVFLTGELFF. The CDR3 DNA sequence: TGCGCCAGCAGTGAGATTGATGGGACAGGGGGCGTGTTTCTAACCGGGGAGCTGTTTTTT.

This chain links TRBV5-1 with TRBJ1-2; D unresolved. V was shortened by 0 bases and J by 4 bases, with 7 bases between the two germline ends. The CDR3 covers 13 residues. From germline, CDR1 is SGHRS and CDR2 YFSETQ. CDR3 coding DNA: TGCGCCAGCAGCTTGGTGGGGTCCTATGGCTACACCTTC. Its translation is CASSLVGSYGYTF.

The V gene is TRBV30, the J gene TRBJ1-2; D might be TRBD1 (6 bases). Germline V CDR1 and CDR2: GTSNPN, SVGIG (reference sequence). This CDR3 spans 12 amino acids. Trimming took 1 base from V and 7 from J, leaving 10 bases between them. The CDR3 coding sequence is TGTGCCTGGAGTGACCTACAGGGTGGCTACACCTTC. The encoded protein is CAWSDLQGGYTF.

The rearrangement links TRBV18 to TRBJ2-6, with 7 bases lining up with TRBD1. Germline V CDR1 and CDR2: KGHSH, LQKENI. The CDR3 loop spans 20 amino acids. V lost 3 bases to trimming and J lost 0 bases; unmatched junction nucleotides: 14. CDR3 protein: CASSPGLKTGLTSGANVLTF. CDR3 nucleotide sequence: TGTGCCAGCTCACCTGGGCTTAAGACAGGGCTAACCTCTGGGGCCAACGTCCTGACTTTC.

Only a few counts were recorded for this clone. The genes are TRBV7-6 and TRBJ2-3; D uncertain. The V gene's germline CDR1 is SGHVS and CDR2 FNYEAQ. The CDR3 is 12 amino acids. Trimming cost V 5 bases and J 2 bases, with 5 bases left between them. The DNA for the CDR3 is TGTGCCAGCAGCCTATCCACAGATACGCAGTATTTT. Its protein is CASSLSTDTQYF.

The J gene is TRBJ2-7, the V gene TRBV9, with D possibly matching TRBD2 (5 bases). The CDR3 totals 15 residues. Trimming pared 1 base from V and 3 bases from J, leaving 14 bases between. Per germline, CDR1 SGDLS and CDR2 YYNGEE. CDR3 amino acids: CASSVKAGNHYEQYF. The CDR3 DNA follows: TGTGCCAGCAGCGTAAAGGCGGGCAACCACTACGAGCAGTACTTC.

V and J are TRBV2 and TRBJ2-1; 12 bases align to TRBD2. Germline lookup yields CDR1 SNHLY and CDR2 FYNNEI. The CDR3 is 17 amino acids. V lost 3 bases, J lost 6 bases, and 9 bases stayed unmatched. This CDR3 reads CASSDTRLAGDPNEQFF. In nucleotides, the CDR3 is TGTGCCAGCAGTGATACCCGACTAGCGGGAGACCCCAATGAGCAGTTCTTC.

The chain employs TRBV4-1 and TRBJ2-5, with 14 bases fitting TRBD2. Near its end, the DNA agrees better with TRBJ2-7, so the J call may be wrong. Germline V CDR1 and CDR2: MGHRA, YSYEKL. The length of the CDR3 is 19 residues. The CDR3 here is CASSQRLAGGRRVSYEQYF. The DNA for the CDR3 is TGCGCCAGCAGCCAACGACTAGCGGGGGGGCGAAGGGTCTCCTACGAGCAGTACTTC.

The V gene is TRBV10-3, the J gene TRBJ2-1, with 10 bases identical to TRBD2. The CDR3 sequence is 12 residues long. In germline, CDR1 is ENHRY, CDR2 SYGVKD. V shed 9 bases and J 9 bases; nucleotides not matched to a gene: 5. CDR3 amino acids: CAIQRGGGEQFF. Written as DNA, the CDR3 is TGTGCCATTCAGCGGGGGGGCGGTGAGCAGTTCTTC.

V is TRBV10-3 and J is TRBJ2-7, with D possibly being TRBD1 or TRBD2 (5 bases each). There are 12 residues in the CDR3. Trimming cost V 4 bases and J 6 bases, with 10 bases left between them. CDR1 and CDR2 from the germline V gene are ENHRY and SYGVKD. The CDR3 coding sequence is TGTGCCATCAGTGCCTTGGGACCCGAGCAGTACTTC. Translation gives CAISALGPEQYF.